The rows below give T cell receptor beta chains drawn from one sample of a study of CD8 T cells in ankylosing spondylitis. TCRdb fed the 5' RACE reads into MiXCR, producing one record per CDR3 protein. This sample has more than 150,000 distinct CDR3 sequences, with over 10% found just once. Sequenced material: blood, either unsorted or a sorted T cell fraction (not recorded which). These receptor sequences come from a male donor with ankylosing spondylitis or in good health (not recorded which). The CDR3 runs from the conserved cysteine through the conserved F or W. Each record gives: CDR3 DNA, CDR3 protein, J gene, D gene, clone size, V gene. D genes are given only for firm matches. Size is omitted from some rows. Given values are once, few, many or a class for expanded clones.

cdr3_nt: TGTGCCACCAGCACCACCCGGGGTGGTGATACGCAGTATTTT
cdr3_aa: CATSTTRGGDTQYF
j_call: TRBJ2-3
d_call: .
clone_size: few
v_call: TRBV15

cdr3_nt: TGTGCCAGCAGCTCCCCAGCTAGAGACCCCGCGGGCAATGAGCAGTTCTTC
cdr3_aa: CASSSPARDPAGNEQFF
j_call: TRBJ2-1
d_call: .
clone_size: .
v_call: TRBV11-1

cdr3_nt: TGCGCCAGCAGCCAACCACCGACAGGTTCCTACGAGCAGTACTTC
cdr3_aa: CASSQPPTGSYEQYF
j_call: TRBJ2-7
d_call: .
clone_size: .
v_call: TRBV4-1

cdr3_nt: TGTGCCAGCAGTTTAGCGCTAACGGGACAGGGGGCATACGAGCAGTACTTC
cdr3_aa: CASSLALTGQGAYEQYF
j_call: TRBJ2-7
d_call: TRBD1
clone_size: few
v_call: TRBV12-3/TRBV12-4

cdr3_nt: TGTGCCAGCAGTCCGTACAGGGGTCCTAACTATGGCTACACCTTC
cdr3_aa: CASSPYRGPNYGYTF
j_call: TRBJ1-2
d_call: TRBD1
clone_size: .
v_call: TRBV27

cdr3_nt: TGTGCCAGCAGCTTAAGCGACGGGAATCAGCCCCAGCATTTT
cdr3_aa: CASSLSDGNQPQHF
j_call: TRBJ1-5
d_call: .
clone_size: .
v_call: TRBV7-9

cdr3_nt: TGTGCCAGAAACTCGCAGCGGGAGGTTGAGACCCAGTACTTC
cdr3_aa: CARNSQREVETQYF
j_call: TRBJ2-5
d_call: TRBD2
clone_size: few
v_call: TRBV6-1

cdr3_nt: TGTGCCAGCAGTGGGGGGCGCGGCAATCAGCCCCAGCATTTT
cdr3_aa: CASSGGRGNQPQHF
j_call: TRBJ1-5
d_call: .
clone_size: few
v_call: TRBV2

cdr3_nt: TGTGCCAGCAGCCAAGAGAGTGCGGCAGACGAGCAGTACTTC
cdr3_aa: CASSQESAADEQYF
j_call: TRBJ2-7
d_call: .
clone_size: few
v_call: TRBV14

cdr3_nt: TGTGCCAGCACTCCACCTCCGGGACGGACAGATACGCAGTATTTT
cdr3_aa: CASTPPPGRTDTQYF
j_call: TRBJ2-3
d_call: .
clone_size: .
v_call: TRBV5-6

cdr3_nt: TGTGCCAGCAGTTTCTACAGCAGAGGTTACGAGCAGTACTTC
cdr3_aa: CASSFYSRGYEQYF
j_call: TRBJ2-7
d_call: .
clone_size: many
v_call: TRBV12-3/TRBV12-4

cdr3_nt: TGCAGTGCTAGAGATCGCAGTGCAACTAATGAAAAACTGTTTTTT
cdr3_aa: CSARDRSATNEKLFF
j_call: TRBJ1-4
d_call: .
clone_size: .
v_call: TRBV20-1

cdr3_nt: TGTGCCAGCACCGACGGGACTAGCAACCCTTTC
cdr3_aa: CASTDGTSNPF
j_call: TRBJ2-5
d_call: TRBD2
clone_size: .
v_call: TRBV5-4

cdr3_nt: TGCAGTGCTAGGGGACTAGTCCGGGGGTACGAGCAGTACTTC
cdr3_aa: CSARGLVRGYEQYF
j_call: TRBJ2-7
d_call: TRBD2
clone_size: few
v_call: TRBV20-1

cdr3_nt: TGTGCCACCAGCAGAGATTTTTCGGGCAATCAGCCCCAGCATTTT
cdr3_aa: CATSRDFSGNQPQHF
j_call: TRBJ1-5
d_call: .
clone_size: many
v_call: TRBV15

cdr3_nt: TGTGCCAGCAGTCTCTCGGGACTAGGGCTCCGTCAAGAGACCCAGTACTTC
cdr3_aa: CASSLSGLGLRQETQYF
j_call: TRBJ2-5
d_call: TRBD2
clone_size: .
v_call: TRBV27

cdr3_nt: TGTGCCAGCAGTGCGACAGTAATTAACACTGAAGCTTTCTTT
cdr3_aa: CASSATVINTEAFF
j_call: TRBJ1-1
d_call: .
clone_size: .
v_call: TRBV12-3/TRBV12-4

cdr3_nt: TGTGCCAGCAGCGATGGGGGACAGGGCCGGGCTAATGAAAAACTGTTTTTT
cdr3_aa: CASSDGGQGRANEKLFF
j_call: TRBJ1-4
d_call: TRBD1
clone_size: .
v_call: TRBV7-9

cdr3_nt: TGTGCCAGCAGACTAGCGGGAGGTGATGGGGAGACCCAGTACTTC
cdr3_aa: CASRLAGGDGETQYF
j_call: TRBJ2-5
d_call: TRBD2
clone_size: .
v_call: TRBV27

cdr3_nt: TGCAGTGCTACCGGCTGGGACAGGGGAAGAGATACCCAGTACTTC
cdr3_aa: CSATGWDRGRDTQYF
j_call: TRBJ2-5
d_call: TRBD1
clone_size: few
v_call: TRBV20-1

cdr3_nt: TGCGCCAGCAGCTTGGGTGGACAGGGCACCTACAATGAGCAGTTCTTC
cdr3_aa: CASSLGGQGTYNEQFF
j_call: TRBJ2-1
d_call: TRBD1
clone_size: few
v_call: TRBV5-1

cdr3_nt: TGTGCCAGCAGCTCCGAGGGGGGCGAGACCCAGTACTTC
cdr3_aa: CASSSEGGETQYF
j_call: TRBJ2-5
d_call: .
clone_size: .
v_call: TRBV11-2

cdr3_nt: TGTGCCAGCAGCCAAGTGAATTCCTACGAGCAGTACTTC
cdr3_aa: CASSQVNSYEQYF
j_call: TRBJ2-7
d_call: .
clone_size: .
v_call: TRBV3-1

cdr3_nt: TGCAGCGTTTGGGAATTCTACGAGCAGTACTTC
cdr3_aa: CSVWEFYEQYF
j_call: TRBJ2-7
d_call: .
clone_size: few
v_call: TRBV29-1

cdr3_nt: TGTGCCAGCAGCTGGGGCCTAGCGCCTGAGCAGTTCTTC
cdr3_aa: CASSWGLAPEQFF
j_call: TRBJ2-1
d_call: .
clone_size: .
v_call: TRBV7-2

cdr3_nt: TGCGCCAGCAGCCAAGGGACCCTAATCGGAGCCAGTGCCGGGGAGCTGTTTTTT
cdr3_aa: CASSQGTLIGASAGELFF
j_call: TRBJ2-2
d_call: .
clone_size: .
v_call: TRBV4-1

cdr3_nt: TGCGCCAGCAGCCCCCACCCTCAGGGGGAGAACACTGAAGCTTTCTTT
cdr3_aa: CASSPHPQGENTEAFF
j_call: TRBJ1-1
d_call: TRBD1
clone_size: few
v_call: TRBV4-1

cdr3_nt: TGCGCCAGCAGTGAGTCGACTCGCACAGCAAACACCGGGGAGCTGTTTTTT
cdr3_aa: CASSESTRTANTGELFF
j_call: TRBJ2-2
d_call: .
clone_size: few
v_call: TRBV10-2

cdr3_nt: TGTGCCAGCAGCTTGGGCGGGAGTATCTATGAGCAGTTCTTC
cdr3_aa: CASSLGGSIYEQFF
j_call: TRBJ2-1
d_call: TRBD2
clone_size: .
v_call: TRBV5-5

cdr3_nt: TGCGCCAGCAGCCAGATAGCGGGAGGCTCCTACGAGCAGTACTTC
cdr3_aa: CASSQIAGGSYEQYF
j_call: TRBJ2-7
d_call: TRBD2
clone_size: few
v_call: TRBV4-1

cdr3_nt: TGTGCCAGCATGAACTGGGATAAGGATACGCAGTATTTT
cdr3_aa: CASMNWDKDTQYF
j_call: TRBJ2-3
d_call: .
clone_size: few
v_call: TRBV2

cdr3_nt: TGCAGCGTCCAGGGGATCCCCGGGGAGCTGTTTTTT
cdr3_aa: CSVQGIPGELFF
j_call: TRBJ2-2
d_call: .
clone_size: many
v_call: TRBV29-1

cdr3_nt: TGTGCCAGCTCAGACGACAGCCTCACAGATACGCAGTATTTT
cdr3_aa: CASSDDSLTDTQYF
j_call: TRBJ2-3
d_call: .
clone_size: .
v_call: TRBV18

cdr3_nt: TGTGCCAGCAGCTCGCACAGGGGGGGGTGGGACAATGAGCAGTTCTTC
cdr3_aa: CASSSHRGGWDNEQFF
j_call: TRBJ2-1
d_call: .
clone_size: .
v_call: TRBV5-6

cdr3_nt: TGTGCCAGTATATCGGGGGTCATCACTGAAGCTTTCTTT
cdr3_aa: CASISGVITEAFF
j_call: TRBJ1-1
d_call: .
clone_size: .
v_call: TRBV12-3/TRBV12-4

cdr3_nt: TGCAGCGTTTATAGATGGGCGGCAGGGAACAATGAGCAGTTCTTC
cdr3_aa: CSVYRWAAGNNEQFF
j_call: TRBJ2-1
d_call: .
clone_size: .
v_call: TRBV29-1

cdr3_nt: TGCGCCAGCAGCCGGAGCAGGCACCTGAGCAATCAGCCCCAGCATTTT
cdr3_aa: CASSRSRHLSNQPQHF
j_call: TRBJ1-5
d_call: .
clone_size: .
v_call: TRBV4-1

cdr3_nt: TGCGCCAGCAGCTTTCTCGGACAGCCCGAAGAGACCCAGTACTTC
cdr3_aa: CASSFLGQPEETQYF
j_call: TRBJ2-5
d_call: .
clone_size: few
v_call: TRBV5-1

cdr3_nt: TGCGCCAGCAGCCCTCGGGGGCTTGCGGGAAACACCATATATTTT
cdr3_aa: CASSPRGLAGNTIYF
j_call: TRBJ1-3
d_call: .
clone_size: few
v_call: TRBV5-1

cdr3_nt: TGTGCCAGCAGTGATGGGGGAGCCAAAAACATTCAGTACTTC
cdr3_aa: CASSDGGAKNIQYF
j_call: TRBJ2-4
d_call: .
clone_size: .
v_call: TRBV2

cdr3_nt: TGCGCCAGCAGCTTGGGGGACGTATATACTGAAGCTTTCTTT
cdr3_aa: CASSLGDVYTEAFF
j_call: TRBJ1-1
d_call: .
clone_size: few
v_call: TRBV5-1

cdr3_nt: TGTGCCAGCAGCTTAGACCAGGGGGCCAACTATGGCTACACCTTC
cdr3_aa: CASSLDQGANYGYTF
j_call: TRBJ1-2
d_call: TRBD1
clone_size: .
v_call: TRBV7-6

cdr3_nt: TGCAGCGTTGCGAAGGGCGGTACTGAAGCTTTCTTT
cdr3_aa: CSVAKGGTEAFF
j_call: TRBJ1-1
d_call: .
clone_size: .
v_call: TRBV29-1

cdr3_nt: TGTGCCAGCAGTTACTCGTGGGGGCTCGCAAACTATGGCTACACCTTC
cdr3_aa: CASSYSWGLANYGYTF
j_call: TRBJ1-2
d_call: .
clone_size: .
v_call: TRBV6-5

cdr3_nt: TGTGCCAGCACCCCTGAGGACGTCGGATTTGGCGAGCAGTACTTC
cdr3_aa: CASTPEDVGFGEQYF
j_call: TRBJ2-7
d_call: .
clone_size: many
v_call: TRBV9

cdr3_nt: TGTGCCAGCAGTGATACTGAAGCTTTCTTT
cdr3_aa: CASSDTEAFF
j_call: TRBJ1-1
d_call: .
clone_size: .
v_call: TRBV6-1

cdr3_nt: TGCGCCAGCAGCCCCGGGGGCGCGGGCGCTGAAGCTTTCTTT
cdr3_aa: CASSPGGAGAEAFF
j_call: TRBJ1-1
d_call: .
clone_size: many
v_call: TRBV5-1

cdr3_nt: TGTGCCAGCAGCGCAGGGGTAGGAGAGACCCAGTACTTC
cdr3_aa: CASSAGVGETQYF
j_call: TRBJ2-5
d_call: .
clone_size: .
v_call: TRBV2

cdr3_nt: TGTGCCAGCAGTTTCGGCGGGACTTCCTACAATGAGCAGTTCTTC
cdr3_aa: CASSFGGTSYNEQFF
j_call: TRBJ2-1
d_call: .
clone_size: many
v_call: TRBV27